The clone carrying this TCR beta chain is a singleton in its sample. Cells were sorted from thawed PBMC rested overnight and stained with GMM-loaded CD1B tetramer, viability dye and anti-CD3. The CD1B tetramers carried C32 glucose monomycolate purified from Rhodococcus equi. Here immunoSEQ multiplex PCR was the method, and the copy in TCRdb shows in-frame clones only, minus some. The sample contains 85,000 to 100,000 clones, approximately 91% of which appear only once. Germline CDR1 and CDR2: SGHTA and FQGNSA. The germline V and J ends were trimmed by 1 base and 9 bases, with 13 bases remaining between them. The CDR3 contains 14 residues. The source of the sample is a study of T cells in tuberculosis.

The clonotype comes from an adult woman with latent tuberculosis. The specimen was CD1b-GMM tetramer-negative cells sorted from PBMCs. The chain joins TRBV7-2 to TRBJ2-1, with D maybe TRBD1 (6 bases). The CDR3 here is CASSLEGGFGEQFF. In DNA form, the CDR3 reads TGTGCCAGCAGCTTAGAAGGGGGTTTTGGTGAGCAGTTCTTC.